These 8 T cell receptor beta chains were sequenced from one sample in a study of cytomegalovirus exposure and HLA in healthy donors. Profiled with immunoSEQ multiplex PCR; TCRdb holds only in-frame clones, not every one. The data show 150,000 to 250,000 clones, with roughly 81% seen just once and over 0.95% held by the top ten. Sequencing was performed on PBMCs. Every receptor here comes from a woman in her twenties or thirties in good health and CMV-seronegative.

J is TRBJ2-3 and V is TRBV2; no reliable D call. Germline CDR1 is SNHLY and CDR2 is FYNNEI. Deletions cut 4 bases from V and 0 bases from J, with 8 bases between. The CDR3 extends over 14 amino acids. The CDR3 nucleotides read TGTGCCAGCAGTGCCCTCCAGAGCACAGATACGCAGTATTTT. Its protein product is CASSALQSTDTQYF.

This chain uses TRBV9 with TRBJ1-3, with 7 bases aligning to TRBD1. This CDR3 spans 15 amino acids. The V gene's germline CDR1 is SGDLS and CDR2 YYNGEE. Trimming cost V 3 bases and J 7 bases; bases outside gene matches: 10. The CDR3 DNA is TGTGCCAGCAGCGCCATGGGGGACAGTCAGAACACCATATATTTT. Protein: CASSAMGDSQNTIYF.

The gene calls are TRBV14 and TRBJ2-7; no firm D call. The V end was cut by 2 bases, the J end by 2 bases, with 7 bases between. The V gene's germline CDR1 is SGHDN and CDR2 FVKESK. The CDR3 spans 13 residues. CDR3 nucleotide sequence: TGTGCCAGCAGCCAATGGCAAACCTACGAGCAGTACTTC. As protein: CASSQWQTYEQYF.

The rearrangement joins TRBV6-4 to TRBJ2-3; TRBD1 matches at 7 bases. V lost 6 bases and J lost 4; bases outside the gene matches: 7. This CDR3 has 14 residues. Germline V gene lookup returns CDR1 MRHNA and CDR2 SNTAGT. As DNA, the CDR3 is TGTGCCAGCAGCCCCAGGACAGGAGCAGATACGCAGTATTTT. This encodes CASSPRTGADTQYF.

The chain recombines TRBV30 with TRBJ2-3, with D possibly matching TRBD2 (6 bases). Deletions cut 4 bases from V and 1 base from J, with 9 bases between. The CDR3 has 13 residues. CDR1 GTSNPN and CDR2 SVGIG come from the germline V gene (reference sequence). Here the CDR3 reads CAWNKRGTDTQYF. The CDR3 DNA sequence: TGTGCCTGGAACAAGCGGGGCACAGATACGCAGTATTTT.

The gene calls are TRBV7-9 and TRBJ2-7, with 10 bases fitting TRBD2. With V trimmed by 3 bases and J by 2 bases, 7 bases remained unmatched. Germline V gene lookup returns CDR1 SEHNR and CDR2 FQNEAQ (reference sequence). This CDR3 has 16 residues. CDR3 in amino acids: CASSLGLAGDTYEQYF. The DNA for the CDR3 is TGTGCCAGCAGCTTGGGGCTAGCGGGGGACACCTACGAGCAGTACTTC.

The chain employs TRBV19 and TRBJ1-5; D may be TRBD1 (6 bases). The CDR3 consists of 17 residues. From germline, CDR1 is LNHDA and CDR2 SQIVND (reference sequence). Trimming shortened V by 7 bases and J by 0 bases, and 19 bases separated the two germline ends. For the CDR3, the DNA is TGTGCCAGTAAGAATGACCGGACAGTTGATAGCAATCAGCCCCAGCATTTT. Its translation: CASKNDRTVDSNQPQHF.

This chain uses TRBV18 with TRBJ1-1, with 9 bases aligning to TRBD1. The junction had 8 bases not matched to a gene; V was cut back by 9 bases and J by 3 bases. Germline values: CDR1 KGHSH, CDR2 LQKENI. The CDR3 sequence is 14 residues long. The CDR3, as DNA: TGTGCCAGTACGGGACAGGGAGGGGACACTGAAGCTTTCTTT. This sequence encodes CASTGQGGDTEAFF.